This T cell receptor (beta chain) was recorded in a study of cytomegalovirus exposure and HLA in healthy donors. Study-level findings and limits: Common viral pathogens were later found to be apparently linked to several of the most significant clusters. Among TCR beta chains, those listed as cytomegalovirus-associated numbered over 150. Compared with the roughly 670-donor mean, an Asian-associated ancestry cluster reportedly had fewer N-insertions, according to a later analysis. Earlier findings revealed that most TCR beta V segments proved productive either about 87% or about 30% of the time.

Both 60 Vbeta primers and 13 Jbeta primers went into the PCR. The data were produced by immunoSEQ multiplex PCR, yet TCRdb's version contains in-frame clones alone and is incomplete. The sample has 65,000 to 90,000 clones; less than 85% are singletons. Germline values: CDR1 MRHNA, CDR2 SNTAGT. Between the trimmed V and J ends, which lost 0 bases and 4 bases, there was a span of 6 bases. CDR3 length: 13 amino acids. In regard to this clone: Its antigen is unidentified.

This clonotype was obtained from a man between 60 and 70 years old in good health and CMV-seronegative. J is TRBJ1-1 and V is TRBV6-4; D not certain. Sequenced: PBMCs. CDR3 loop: CASSDSGSTEAFF. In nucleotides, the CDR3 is TGTGCCAGCAGTGACTCGGGGAGCACTGAAGCTTTCTTT.